This TCR beta chain appears in the sequencing data of a study of shared clonotypes between healthy human individuals. The study's findings and limits: Compared with memory subsets, naive subsets generally had larger estimated richness. The study found approximately 5% of naive CD4 clonotypes shared across a few donors. Among non-shared clonotypes, generation probabilities were lower than among those shared by all four donors. The study drew on few donors, limiting represented genetic and exposure-history diversity.

Trimming took 7 bases from V and 1 from J, leaving 20 bases between them. This CDR3 has 18 residues. Germline V CDR1 and CDR2: MDHEN, SYDVKM. Concerning this clone: Its target is unknown.

The table came from immunoSEQ multiplex PCR; TCRdb's copy has only in-frame clones and leaves some out. The repertoire holds millions of clones, with 90% to 95% as singletons. Sequenced: naive CD4+ T cells from PBMCs. Documented subset: CD45RA+ positively selected. The chain couples TRBV28 to TRBJ2-6; a weak D match, TRBD1 (6 bases). The receptor's source is a man aged 18 to 29 in good health. Some clones in this sample may be carry-over from other donors' samples. The CDR3 reads CASTPSGQGISGANVLTF. CDR3 nucleotides: TGTGCCAGCACCCCCAGTGGGCAGGGGATATCTGGGGCCAACGTCCTGACTTTC.